Listed here is a single T cell receptor (beta chain). Antigen unknown. The sample originates from a study of cytomegalovirus exposure and HLA in healthy donors. Across the study: As released early, the data held roughly 85 million unique TCRs from HLA-typed donors.

Both 60 Vbeta primers and 13 Jbeta primers went into the PCR. Produced via immunoSEQ multiplex PCR; TCRdb's table is partial and in-frame only. The repertoire holds more than 150,000 clones, with 76% as singletons. Unmatched junction bases numbered 8, after V lost 3 bases and J lost 2 bases. The CDR3 consists of 16 residues. Germline CDR1 and CDR2: SGHDT and YYEEEE. Findings of the study overall: Most TCR sequences showed up rarely, but some public TCRs showed up in many donors. When a later analysis was performed, an Asian-associated ancestry cluster reportedly had fewer N-insertions than the 666-donor mean. Across donors, presence/absence analyses took sequencing depth to be roughly uniform.

The sequence was collected from a man aged 18-30 years in good health and CMV-seronegative. Specimen: PBMCs. V is TRBV5-6 and J is TRBJ2-3; TRBD2 matches at 8 bases. CDR3 sequence: CASSSPKRGNTDTQYF. DNA of the CDR3: TGTGCCAGCAGCTCCCCCAAGCGGGGGAACACAGATACGCAGTATTTT.